Presented here are 30 T cell receptor beta chains from one specimen sequenced in a study of control samples from healthy donors and cancer patients. The method was immunoSEQ multiplex PCR; TCRdb's version includes in-frame clones alone and lacks a portion of them. The repertoire holds tens of thousands of clones, with around nine tenths as singletons. Sample: PBMCs. The receptor set was obtained from a man aged 30-40 years with colorectal cancer.

The chain is built from TRBV6-1 and TRBJ1-6; TRBD1 might be the D (6 bases). Trimming took off 4 bases at V and 0 bases at J, with 16 bases between the two ends. Germline CDR1 MNHNS, CDR2 SASEGT. The CDR3 runs 18 residues. CDR3 DNA: TGTGCCAGCAGTGGAGGGACACTATTCCGCTCCTATAATTCACCCCTCCACTTT. Its translation: CASSGGTLFRSYNSPLHF.

J is TRBJ1-5 and V is TRBV12-5; D gene unclear. V lost 7 bases and J 6 bases, leaving 10 bases between the germline ends. The length of the CDR3 is 12 residues. Germline CDR1 is LGHNT and CDR2 is FRNRAP. The CDR3 coding sequence is TGTGCTAGTGCCGAGTCCATTCAGCCCCAGCATTTT. It translates to CASAESIQPQHF.

This chain connects TRBV6-5 to TRBJ2-7; a weak D match, TRBD2 (5 bases). CDR1 is MNHEY and CDR2 is SVGAGI in the germline V gene. The CDR3 covers 15 residues. V gave up 8 bases and J gave up 2 bases, with 19 bases separating them. The CDR3 DNA sequence: TGTGCCAGCGGAGAGGGCCGGGGAAGGACCTACGAGCAGTACTTC. It yields the protein CASGEGRGRTYEQYF.

This clone was seen only once. V usage is TRBV11-2 and J usage is TRBJ1-5, with 7 bases fitting TRBD1. The V and J ends lost 5 bases and 7 bases, in that order; junction bases with no gene match: 5. The germline V gene has CDR1 SGHAT and CDR2 FQNNGV. The CDR3 extends over 13 amino acids. The CDR3 DNA follows: TGTGCCAGCAGCCCGACAGGGTTACAGCCCCAGCATTTT. This translates into CASSPTGLQPQHF.

V is TRBV5-4 and J is TRBJ2-7; D may be TRBD1 (6 bases). Trimming removed 4 bases at V and 3 bases at J, with 17 bases between. The CDR3 is 15 amino acids. Germline assignment: CDR1 SGHNT and CDR2 YYREEE (reference sequence). The CDR3 loop is CASSGKDGQLYEQYF. The CDR3 DNA is TGTGCCAGCAGCGGAAAAGACGGACAGCTCTACGAGCAGTACTTC.

J is TRBJ2-6 and V is TRBV6-1, with D unclear. The germline V gene encodes CDR1 MNHNS and CDR2 SASEGT. The V end was cut by 4 bases, the J end by 0 bases, with 16 bases between. This CDR3 is built from 18 residues. Here the CDR3 reads CASSGFFSSLSGANVLTF. The CDR3 DNA reads TGTGCCAGCAGTGGTTTTTTCAGTTCACTCTCTGGGGCCAACGTCCTGACTTTC.

The genes are TRBV9 and TRBJ2-3; D may be TRBD2 (5 bases). Trimming left V 2 bases short and J 0 bases short, with 10 bases between. The germline CDR1 and CDR2 sequences are SGDLS and YYNGEE. CDR3 size: 15 residues. The CDR3, as DNA: TGTGCCAGCAGCGTCGGACTGTCTAGCACAGATACGCAGTATTTT. This gives the protein CASSVGLSSTDTQYF.

The rearrangement links TRBV7-9 to TRBJ2-7; 9 bases are shared with TRBD1. Unmatched junction bases numbered 14, after V lost 5 bases and J lost 3 bases. CDR3 length: 17 residues. Germline values: CDR1 SEHNR, CDR2 FQNEAQ (reference sequence). CDR3 coding DNA: TGTGCCAGCAGCCCCCGTCCCGGGACAGGGACCGGCTACGAGCAGTACTTC. Its protein is CASSPRPGTGTGYEQYF.

The chain combines TRBV9 with TRBJ2-7; 11 nucleotides agree with TRBD1. V was clipped by 3 bases and J by 4 bases; unmatched bases: 6. This CDR3 comprises 15 residues. Looked up from germline, CDR1 is SGDLS and CDR2 is YYNGEE. The CDR3 DNA sequence: TGTGCCAGCAGCGCTGGACAGGGGGCCTTTTACGAGCAGTACTTC. Translated, it gives CASSAGQGAFYEQYF. Together with reference TRBV9 and TRBJ2-7, the CDR3 gives the full variable domain: DSGVTQTPKHLITATGQRVTLRCSPRSGDLSVYWYQQSLDQGLQFLIQYYNGEERAKGNILERFSAQQFPDLHSELNLSSLELGDSALYFCASSAGQGAFYEQYFGPGTRLTVT.

The gene calls are TRBV7-2 and TRBJ2-2; D perhaps matches TRBD1 (6 bases). Germline loops: CDR1 SGHTA, CDR2 FQGNSA. This CDR3 is built from 14 residues. V shed 4 bases and J shed 6 bases, with 12 bases lying between them. The CDR3 loop is CASSYLEGAGELFF. CDR3 coding DNA: TGTGCCAGCAGCTACCTCGAGGGGGCCGGGGAGCTGTTTTTT.

This chain connects TRBV6-5 to TRBJ1-2; no reliable D call. The CDR3 contains 14 residues. From germline, CDR1 is MNHEY and CDR2 SVGAGI. V was pared by 0 bases and J by 4 bases, with 9 bases between. DNA for the CDR3: TGTGCCAGCAGTTACTCGCTCTCGCCCTATGGCTACACCTTC. Its protein is CASSYSLSPYGYTF.

V is TRBV3-1 (or the pseudogene TRBV3-2) and J is TRBJ1-6; D gene uncertain. From germline, CDR1 is LGHDT and CDR2 YNNKEL (reference sequence). V dropped 1 base and J dropped 5 bases, with 6 bases sitting between them. This CDR3 has 14 amino acids. This CDR3 reads CASSQGQDNSPLHF. CDR3 sequence (DNA): TGTGCCAGCAGCCAAGGTCAGGATAATTCACCCCTCCACTTT.

A single count supports this clone. Other DNA sequences of this sample code for an identical CDR3. This chain joins TRBV5-6 and TRBJ1-1, with D possibly TRBD1 on 5 matching bases. Germline loops: CDR1 SGHDT, CDR2 YYEEEE. V lost 2 bases and J 12 bases, leaving 17 bases between the germline ends. The CDR3 covers 13 residues. The CDR3 loop reads CASSLAGLVRTFF. The CDR3 DNA reads TGTGCCAGCAGCTTAGCAGGGTTGGTTAGAACTTTCTTT. Looking up the rest from reference TRBV5-6 and TRBJ1-1 gives the full variable domain: DAGVTQSPTHLIKTRGQQVTLRCSPKSGHDTVSWYQQALGQGPQFIFQYYEEEERQRGNFPDRFSGHQFPNYSSELNVNALLLGDSALYLCASSLAGLVRTFFGQGTRLTVV.

The CDR3 spells CASSPGLAGPSYNEQFF. DNA for the CDR3: TGCGCCAGCAGCCCTGGACTAGCGGGTCCTTCCTACAATGAGCAGTTCTTC. This chain uses TRBV5-1 with TRBJ2-1; 11 nucleotides match TRBD2. This CDR3 has 17 amino acids. Germline V gives CDR1 SGHRS, CDR2 YFSETQ. V lost 4 bases and J lost 1; bases outside the gene matches: 7.

The chain is built from TRBV5-4 and TRBJ2-2, with TRBD2 matching over 11 bases. Germline loops: CDR1 SGHNT, CDR2 YYREEE (reference sequence). The CDR3 has 16 residues. Germline trimming cut 4 bases from V and 2 bases from J; bases unmatched to any gene: 4. CDR3 protein: CASSPLAGGNTGELFF. The CDR3 DNA sequence: TGTGCCAGCAGCCCCCTAGCGGGGGGAAACACCGGGGAGCTGTTTTTT.

CDR3 amino acids: CASSSRRGDLQETQYF. DNA for the CDR3: TGTGCCAGCAGCTCCCGCCGGGGGGACCTCCAAGAGACCCAGTACTTC. This chain joins TRBV7-7 and TRBJ2-5; 7 bases are a match to TRBD2. Per the germline V gene, CDR1 is SSHAT and CDR2 is FNYEAQ (reference sequence). CDR3 size: 16 residues. The V gene end was trimmed by 4 bases and the J gene end by 1 base; junction bases not matched to a gene: 9. The entire variable domain, with the rest obtained from reference TRBV7-7 and TRBJ2-5, is as follows: GAGVSQSPRYKVTKRGQDVTLRCDPISSHATLYWYQQALGQGPEFLTYFNYEAQPDKSGLPSDRFSAERPEGSISTLTIQRTEQRDSAMYRCASSSRRGDLQETQYFGPGTRLLVL.

V and J are TRBV7-9 and TRBJ1-2, with 7 nucleotides matching TRBD1. This CDR3 has 13 amino acids. Trimming removed 2 bases from V and 5 bases from J; junction bases left unmatched: 2. From germline, CDR1 is SEHNR and CDR2 FQNEAQ (reference sequence). The CDR3 DNA sequence: TGTGCCAGCAGCTTACAGGGGGGATATGGCTACACCTTC. This translates into CASSLQGGYGYTF. The full variable domain, completed using reference TRBV7-9 and TRBJ1-2, is DTGVSQNPRHKITKRGQNVTFRCDPISEHNRLYWYRQTLGQGPEFLTYFQNEAQLEKSRLLSDRFSAERPKGSFSTLEIQRTEQGDSAMYLCASSLQGGYGYTFGSGTRLTVV.

The V call is TRBV29-1, the J call TRBJ1-2, with D unclear. This CDR3 region has 12 residues. Germline CDR1 and CDR2: SQVTM and ANQGSEA. Deletions cut 3 bases from V and 4 bases from J, with 9 bases between. The CDR3 nucleotides are TGCAGCGTTGAGGGCCAGGCCTATGGCTACACCTTC. This translates into CSVEGQAYGYTF.

This chain links TRBV5-1 with TRBJ1-1, with a possible D match to TRBD1 (5 bases). V was pared by 0 bases and J by 3 bases, with 15 bases between. Per the germline V gene, CDR1 is SGHRS and CDR2 is YFSETQ. The CDR3 consists of 16 residues. Here the CDR3 reads CASSLAEGWTDTEAFF. In nucleotides, the CDR3 is TGCGCCAGCAGCTTGGCCGAGGGGTGGACGGACACTGAAGCTTTCTTT.

The rearrangement uses TRBV6-5 and TRBJ2-3; 9 bases are shared with TRBD1. The germline V gene has CDR1 MNHEY and CDR2 SVGAGI. The V and J ends lost 1 base and 6 bases, in that order; junction bases with no gene match: 2. The CDR3 sequence is 14 residues long. DNA of the CDR3: TGTGCCAGCAGTTACTTCGACAGGGGGGATACGCAGTATTTT. This codes for CASSYFDRGDTQYF.

The chain joins TRBV6-2 or TRBV6-3 to TRBJ2-1; 13 bases match TRBD2. The CDR3 contains 15 residues. V lost 4 bases and J lost 7; bases outside the gene matches: 4. CDR1 and CDR2 (germline): MNHEY, SVGEGT. Written as DNA, the CDR3 is TGTGCCAGCAGTTCTGCGGGACTAGCGGGGAATGAGCAGTTCTTC. This encodes CASSSAGLAGNEQFF.

V is TRBV5-6 and J is TRBJ2-7; 12 nucleotides agree with TRBD2. Unmatched junction bases numbered 4, after V lost 3 bases and J lost 3 bases. Germline CDR1 is SGHDT and CDR2 is YYEEEE. The CDR3 has 15 amino acids. The CDR3 DNA is TGTGCCAGCAGCTCGGAGACTAGCGGGGGCTACGAGCAGTACTTC. This encodes CASSSETSGGYEQYF.

This clone was observed a handful of times. V is TRBV6-1 and J is TRBJ1-1; D is undetermined. The V gene lost 2 bases and the J gene lost 10 bases, with 14 bases spanning the gap. This CDR3 has 13 amino acids. Germline V gene lookup returns CDR1 MNHNS and CDR2 SASEGT. CDR3 in amino acids: CASSENGLRRAFF. The CDR3 nucleotides read TGTGCCAGCAGTGAAAACGGCCTTAGGAGAGCTTTCTTT.

V gene TRBV30 combines with J gene TRBJ2-5; D perhaps matches TRBD2 (6 bases). The CDR3 consists of 14 residues. V lost 0 bases and J lost 3, with 11 bases in between. Germline CDR1 GTSNPN, CDR2 SVGIG (reference sequence). The CDR3 reads CAWSVGSGEETQYF. CDR3 in DNA: TGTGCCTGGAGTGTGGGGTCGGGGGAAGAGACCCAGTACTTC.

The chain is built from TRBV18 and TRBJ1-1; TRBD1 aligns across 7 bases. Germline lookup yields CDR1 KGHSH and CDR2 LQKENI. This CDR3 has 15 residues. V lost 2 bases to trimming and J lost 4 bases; unmatched junction nucleotides: 7. The CDR3 region is CASSPEKTGLTEAFF. CDR3 nucleotide sequence: TGTGCCAGCTCACCAGAGAAGACAGGGCTCACTGAAGCTTTCTTT.

The chain uses TRBV21-1 and TRBJ2-5; TRBD1, as called in the table, went unchecked against the DNA. TRBV21-1 is a listed pseudogene. The CDR3 length is 15 residues. The CDR3 region has the DNA TGTGCCAGCAGCAACATAAGACAGGGGTGGGAGACCCAGTACTTC. Translation gives CASSNIRQGWETQYF.

CDR3 DNA sequence: TGTGCCAGCAGCCTACCGGGACTCTCTACGCAGTATTTT. The encoded protein is CASSLPGLSTQYF. This chain connects TRBV7-9 to TRBJ2-3; D possibly corresponds to TRBD2 (6 bases). In germline, CDR1 is SEHNR, CDR2 FQNEAQ (reference sequence). The V and J ends lost 5 bases and 8 bases respectively, with 14 bases between them. This CDR3 is built from 13 residues.

CDR3 in DNA: TGTGCCAGCAGCTCGGCCGGGACTAAACACTCTGGAAACACCATATATTTT. Encoded protein: CASSSAGTKHSGNTIYF. The chain joins TRBV5-4 to TRBJ1-3, with D maybe TRBD1 (5 bases). The length of the CDR3 is 17 residues. Germline V gene lookup returns CDR1 SGHNT and CDR2 YYREEE (reference sequence). With 3 bases removed from V and 0 bases from J, the gap between germline ends came to 16 bases.

The genes are TRBV18 and TRBJ1-6, with 9 nucleotides matching TRBD1. Germline CDR1 reads KGHSH; CDR2 reads LQKENI. With 2 bases clipped from V and 10 bases from J, the junction kept 12 bases outside the gene matches. The CDR3 is 17 amino acids. CDR3 amino acids: CASSPRQLDRGGSPLHF. The CDR3 DNA sequence: TGTGCCAGCTCACCAAGACAACTGGACAGGGGCGGATCACCCCTCCACTTT.

The V and J genes are TRBV3-1 (or the pseudogene TRBV3-2) and TRBJ2-3; TRBD1 aligns across 7 bases. The V gene end was trimmed by 4 bases and the J gene end by 5 bases; junction bases not matched to a gene: 9. The germline CDR1 and CDR2 sequences are LGHDT and YNNKEL (reference sequence). CDR3 length equals 15 residues. This CDR3 reads CASSPDRSSLDTQYF. CDR3 DNA sequence: TGTGCCAGCAGCCCGGACAGGTCGTCTCTAGATACGCAGTATTTT.